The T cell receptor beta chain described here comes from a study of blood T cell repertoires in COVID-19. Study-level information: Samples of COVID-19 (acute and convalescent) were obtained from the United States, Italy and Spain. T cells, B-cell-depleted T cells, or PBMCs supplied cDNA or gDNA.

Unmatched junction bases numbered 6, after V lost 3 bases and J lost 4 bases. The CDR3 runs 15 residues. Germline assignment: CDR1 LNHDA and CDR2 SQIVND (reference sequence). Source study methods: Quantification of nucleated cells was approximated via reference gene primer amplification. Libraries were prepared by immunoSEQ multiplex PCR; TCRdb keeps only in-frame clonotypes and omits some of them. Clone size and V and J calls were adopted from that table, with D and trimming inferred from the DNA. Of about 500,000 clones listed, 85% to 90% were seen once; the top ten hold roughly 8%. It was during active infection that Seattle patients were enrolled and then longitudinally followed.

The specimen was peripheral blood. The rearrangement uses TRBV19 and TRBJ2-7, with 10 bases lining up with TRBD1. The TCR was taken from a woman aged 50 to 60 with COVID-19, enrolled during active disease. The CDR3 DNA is TGTGCCAGTAGTATGGCGGGACAGGGGAATTACGAGCAGTACTTC. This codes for CASSMAGQGNYEQYF.